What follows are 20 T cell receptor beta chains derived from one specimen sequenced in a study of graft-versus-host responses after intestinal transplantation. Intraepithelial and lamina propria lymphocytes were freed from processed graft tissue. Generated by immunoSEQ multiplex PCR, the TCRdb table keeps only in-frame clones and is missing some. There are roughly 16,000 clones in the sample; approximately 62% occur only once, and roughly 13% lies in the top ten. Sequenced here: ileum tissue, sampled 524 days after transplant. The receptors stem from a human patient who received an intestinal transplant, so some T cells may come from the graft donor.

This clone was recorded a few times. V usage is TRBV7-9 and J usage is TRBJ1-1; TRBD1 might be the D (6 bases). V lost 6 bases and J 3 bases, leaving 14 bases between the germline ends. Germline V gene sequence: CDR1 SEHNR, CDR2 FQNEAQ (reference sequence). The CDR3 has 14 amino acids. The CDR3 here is CASRPGERDTEAFF. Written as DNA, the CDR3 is TGTGCCAGCAGACCAGGGGAGAGGGACACTGAAGCTTTCTTT.

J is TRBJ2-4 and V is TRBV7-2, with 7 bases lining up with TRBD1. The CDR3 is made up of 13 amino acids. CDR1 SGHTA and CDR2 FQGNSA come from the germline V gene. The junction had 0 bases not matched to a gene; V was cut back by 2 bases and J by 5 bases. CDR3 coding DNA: TGTGCCAGCAGCTTAAGGGGGCAAAACATTCAGTACTTC. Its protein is CASSLRGQNIQYF.

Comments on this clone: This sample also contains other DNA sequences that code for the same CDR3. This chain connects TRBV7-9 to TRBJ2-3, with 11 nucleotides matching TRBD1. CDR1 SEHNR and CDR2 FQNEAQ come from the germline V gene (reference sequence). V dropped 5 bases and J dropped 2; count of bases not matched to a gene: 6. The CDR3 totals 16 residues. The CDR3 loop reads CASSPPGQGATDTQYF. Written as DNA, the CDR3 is TGTGCCAGCAGCCCGCCCGGACAGGGGGCCACAGATACGCAGTATTTT.

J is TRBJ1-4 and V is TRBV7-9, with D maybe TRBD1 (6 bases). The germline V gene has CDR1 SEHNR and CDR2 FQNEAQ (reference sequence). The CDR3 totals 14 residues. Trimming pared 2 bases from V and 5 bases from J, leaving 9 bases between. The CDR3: CASSLPGQNEKLFF. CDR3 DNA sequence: TGTGCCAGCAGCTTACCCGGACAGAATGAAAAACTGTTTTTT. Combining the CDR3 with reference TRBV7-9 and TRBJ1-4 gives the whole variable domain DTGVSQNPRHKITKRGQNVTFRCDPISEHNRLYWYRQTLGQGPEFLTYFQNEAQLEKSRLLSDRFSAERPKGSFSTLEIQRTEQGDSAMYLCASSLPGQNEKLFFGSGTQLSVL.

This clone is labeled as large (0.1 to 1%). The CDR3 nucleotides are TGTGCCAGCAGCTATACTAACTATGGCTACACCTTC. It yields the protein CASSYTNYGYTF. The gene calls are TRBV7-9 and TRBJ1-2; no reliable D call. This CDR3 spans 12 amino acids. The V gene lost 4 bases and the J gene lost 0 bases, with 3 bases spanning the gap. Germline CDR1 is SEHNR and CDR2 is FQNEAQ (reference sequence).

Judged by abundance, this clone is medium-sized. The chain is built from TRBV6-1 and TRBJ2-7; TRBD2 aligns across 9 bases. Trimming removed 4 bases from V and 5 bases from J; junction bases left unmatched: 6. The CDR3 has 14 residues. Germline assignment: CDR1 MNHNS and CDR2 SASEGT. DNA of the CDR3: TGTGCCAGCAGTGGTAGCGGGGGTGCCGACGAGCAGTACTTC. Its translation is CASSGSGGADEQYF.

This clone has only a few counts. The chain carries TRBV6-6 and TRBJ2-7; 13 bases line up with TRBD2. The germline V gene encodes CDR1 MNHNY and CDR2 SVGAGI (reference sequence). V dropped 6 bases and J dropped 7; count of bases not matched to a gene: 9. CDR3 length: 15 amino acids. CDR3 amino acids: CASSLTSGGDREQYF. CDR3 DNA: TGTGCCAGCAGCCTAACTAGCGGGGGGGATCGGGAGCAGTACTTC.

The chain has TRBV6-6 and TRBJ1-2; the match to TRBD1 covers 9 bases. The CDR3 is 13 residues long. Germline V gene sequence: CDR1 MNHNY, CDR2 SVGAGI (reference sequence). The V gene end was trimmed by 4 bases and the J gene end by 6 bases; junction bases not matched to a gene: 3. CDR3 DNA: TGTGCCAGCAGTTCACAGGGGGCGGATGGCTACACCTTC. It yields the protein CASSSQGADGYTF.

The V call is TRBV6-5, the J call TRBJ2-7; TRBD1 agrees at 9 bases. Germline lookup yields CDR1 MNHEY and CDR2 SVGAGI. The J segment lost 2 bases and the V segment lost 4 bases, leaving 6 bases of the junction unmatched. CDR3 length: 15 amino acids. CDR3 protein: CASSLGTGTPYEQYF. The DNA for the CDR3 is TGTGCCAGCAGTTTAGGGACAGGGACACCCTACGAGCAGTACTTC.

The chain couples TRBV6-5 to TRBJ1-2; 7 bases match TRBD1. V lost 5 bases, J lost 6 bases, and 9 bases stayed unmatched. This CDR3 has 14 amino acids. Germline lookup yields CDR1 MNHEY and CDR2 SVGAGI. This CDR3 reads CASSATGLSNGYTF. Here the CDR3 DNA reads TGTGCCAGCAGTGCGACAGGGCTCTCAAATGGCTACACCTTC.

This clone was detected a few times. CDR3 sequence reads: CAWSSRTGNVYEQYF. For the CDR3, the DNA is TGTGCCTGGAGTTCTAGGACAGGGAATGTGTACGAGCAGTACTTC. This chain connects TRBV30 to TRBJ2-7, with 8 nucleotides matching TRBD1. J gave up 4 bases and V 2 bases, and 10 bases lay outside the gene matches. The CDR3 covers 15 residues. CDR1 is GTSNPN and CDR2 is SVGIG in the germline V gene (reference sequence). Filled out from reference TRBV30 and TRBJ2-7, the complete variable domain reads SQTIHQWPATLVQPVGSPLSLECTVEGTSNPNLYWYRQAAGRGLQLLFYSVGIGQISSEVPQNLSASRPQDRQFILSSKKLLLSDSGFYLCAWSSRTGNVYEQYFGPGTRLTVT.

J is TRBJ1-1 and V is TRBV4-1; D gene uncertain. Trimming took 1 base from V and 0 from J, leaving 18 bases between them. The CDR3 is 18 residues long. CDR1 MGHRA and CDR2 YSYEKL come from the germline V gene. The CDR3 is CASSQVLLGSLMNTEAFF. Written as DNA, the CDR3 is TGCGCCAGCAGCCAAGTTCTATTAGGGAGCCTCATGAACACTGAAGCTTTCTTT.

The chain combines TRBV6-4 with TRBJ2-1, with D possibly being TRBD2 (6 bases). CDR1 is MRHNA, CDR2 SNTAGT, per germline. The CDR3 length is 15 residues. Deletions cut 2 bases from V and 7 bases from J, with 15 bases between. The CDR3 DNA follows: TGTGCCAGCAGTGACCTGGGGGGATCCCTGAATGAGCAGTTCTTC. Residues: CASSDLGGSLNEQFF.

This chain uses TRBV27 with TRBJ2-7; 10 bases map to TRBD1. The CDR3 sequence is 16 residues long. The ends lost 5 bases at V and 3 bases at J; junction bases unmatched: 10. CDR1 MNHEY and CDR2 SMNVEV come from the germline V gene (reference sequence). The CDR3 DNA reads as TGTGCCAGCAGTCTCCGACCGGGACAGGGGATCTACGAGCAGTACTTC. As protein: CASSLRPGQGIYEQYF.

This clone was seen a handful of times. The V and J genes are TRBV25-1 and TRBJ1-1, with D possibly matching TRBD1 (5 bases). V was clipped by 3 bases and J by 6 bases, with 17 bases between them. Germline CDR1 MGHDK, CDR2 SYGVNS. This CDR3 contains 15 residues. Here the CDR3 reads CASSDMGGASSEAFF. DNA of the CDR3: TGTGCCAGCAGTGATATGGGAGGGGCTAGCTCTGAAGCTTTCTTT.

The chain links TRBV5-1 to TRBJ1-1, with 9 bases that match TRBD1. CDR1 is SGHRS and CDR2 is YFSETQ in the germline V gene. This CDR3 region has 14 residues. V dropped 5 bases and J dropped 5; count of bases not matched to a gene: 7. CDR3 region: CASRDGTGRTEAFF. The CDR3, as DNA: TGCGCCAGCAGGGACGGGACAGGGAGAACTGAAGCTTTCTTT. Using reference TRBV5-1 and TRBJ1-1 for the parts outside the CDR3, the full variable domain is KAGVTQTPRYLIKTRGQQVTLSCSPISGHRSVSWYQQTPGQGLQFLFEYFSETQRNKGNFPGRFSGRQFSNSRSEMNVSTLELGDSALYLCASRDGTGRTEAFFGQGTRLTVV.

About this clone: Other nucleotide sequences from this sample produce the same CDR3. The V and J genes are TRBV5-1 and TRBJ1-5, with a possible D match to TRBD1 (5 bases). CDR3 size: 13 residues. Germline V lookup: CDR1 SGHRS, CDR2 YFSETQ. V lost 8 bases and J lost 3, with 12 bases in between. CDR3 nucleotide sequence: TGCGCCAGTAGGGCAGGGAACAATCAGCCCCAGCATTTT. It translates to CASRAGNNQPQHF.

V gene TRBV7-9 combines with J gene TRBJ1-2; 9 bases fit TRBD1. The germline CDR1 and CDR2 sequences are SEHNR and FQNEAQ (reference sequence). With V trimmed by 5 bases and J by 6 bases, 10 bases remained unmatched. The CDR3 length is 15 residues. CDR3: CASSILSGQGNGYTF. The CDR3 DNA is TGTGCCAGCAGCATCCTTTCAGGACAGGGGAATGGCTACACCTTC.

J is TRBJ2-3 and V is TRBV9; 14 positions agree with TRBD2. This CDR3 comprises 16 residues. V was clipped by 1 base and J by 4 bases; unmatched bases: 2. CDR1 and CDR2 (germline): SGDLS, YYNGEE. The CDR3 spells CASSVRLAGGPDTQYF. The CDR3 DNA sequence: TGTGCCAGCAGCGTACGACTAGCGGGGGGGCCAGATACGCAGTATTTT.

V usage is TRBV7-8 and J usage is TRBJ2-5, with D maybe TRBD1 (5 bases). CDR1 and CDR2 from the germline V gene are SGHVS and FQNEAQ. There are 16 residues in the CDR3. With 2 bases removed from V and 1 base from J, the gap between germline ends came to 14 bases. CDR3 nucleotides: TGTGCCAGCAGCTTACCAGCAGGGTCCCTCCAAGAGACCCAGTACTTC. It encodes CASSLPAGSLQETQYF.